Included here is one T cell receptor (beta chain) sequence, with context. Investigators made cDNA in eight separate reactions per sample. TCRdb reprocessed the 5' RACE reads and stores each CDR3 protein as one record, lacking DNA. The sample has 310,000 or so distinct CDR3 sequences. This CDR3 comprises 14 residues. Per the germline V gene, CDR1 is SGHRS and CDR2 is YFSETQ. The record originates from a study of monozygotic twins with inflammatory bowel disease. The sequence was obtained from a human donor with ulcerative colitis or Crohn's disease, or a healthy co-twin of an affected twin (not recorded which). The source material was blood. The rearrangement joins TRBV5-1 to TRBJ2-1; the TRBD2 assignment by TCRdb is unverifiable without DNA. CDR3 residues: CASNSLAGYNEQFF.